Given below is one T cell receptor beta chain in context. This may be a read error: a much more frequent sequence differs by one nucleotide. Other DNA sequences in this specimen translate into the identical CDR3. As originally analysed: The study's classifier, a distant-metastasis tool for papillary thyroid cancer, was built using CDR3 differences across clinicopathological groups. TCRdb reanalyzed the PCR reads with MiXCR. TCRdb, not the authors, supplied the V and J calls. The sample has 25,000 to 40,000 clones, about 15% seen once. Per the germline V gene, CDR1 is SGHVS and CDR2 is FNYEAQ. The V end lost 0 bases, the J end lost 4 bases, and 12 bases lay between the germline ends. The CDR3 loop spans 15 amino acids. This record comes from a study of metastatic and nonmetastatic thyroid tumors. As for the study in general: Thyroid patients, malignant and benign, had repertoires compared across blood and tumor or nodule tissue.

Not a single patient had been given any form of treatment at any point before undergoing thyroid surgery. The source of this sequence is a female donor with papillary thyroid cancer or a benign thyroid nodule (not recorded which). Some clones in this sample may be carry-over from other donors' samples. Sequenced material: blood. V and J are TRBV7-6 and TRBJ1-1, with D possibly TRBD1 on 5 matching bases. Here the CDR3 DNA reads TGTGCCAGCAGCTTAGCGCTTGGGGGTCCCACTGAAGCTTTCTTT. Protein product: CASSLALGGPTEAFF.